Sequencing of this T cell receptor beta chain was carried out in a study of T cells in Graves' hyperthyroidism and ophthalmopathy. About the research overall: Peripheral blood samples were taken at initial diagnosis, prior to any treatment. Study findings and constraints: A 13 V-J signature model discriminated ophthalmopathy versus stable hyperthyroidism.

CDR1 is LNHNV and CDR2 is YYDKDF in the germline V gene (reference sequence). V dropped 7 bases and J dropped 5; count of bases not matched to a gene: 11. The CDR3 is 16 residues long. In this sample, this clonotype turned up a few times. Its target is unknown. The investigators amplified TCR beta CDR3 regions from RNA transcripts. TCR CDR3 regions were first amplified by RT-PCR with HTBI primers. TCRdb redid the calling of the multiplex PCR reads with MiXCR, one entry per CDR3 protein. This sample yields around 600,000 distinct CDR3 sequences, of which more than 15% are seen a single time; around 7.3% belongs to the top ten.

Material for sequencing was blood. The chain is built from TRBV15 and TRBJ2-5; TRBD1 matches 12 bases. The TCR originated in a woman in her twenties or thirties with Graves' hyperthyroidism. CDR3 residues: CATTNRDRGHIETQYF. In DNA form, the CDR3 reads TGTGCCACCACCAACCGGGACAGGGGGCATATTGAGACCCAGTACTTC.